The 16 T cell receptor beta chains presented below share a single source sample, sequenced in a study of blood T cell repertoires in COVID-19 (TCRdb year 2020). Libraries came from the immunoSEQ multiplex PCR assay. In TCRdb, the immuneACCESS table is reduced to in-frame sequences with V and J assigned. These tables do not hold every clone; where another copy was compared, an unresolved V gene accounts for under half, and the others remain unexplained. The sample includes fewer than 350,000 clones, with approximately 90% observed a single time. The ten largest clones capture roughly 2.9% of the sample. Specimen: PBMCs or T cells enriched from blood (not recorded which). Receptors originate from a man aged 35 to 55 who had been exposed to COVID-19.

The chain recombines TRBV5-4 with TRBJ2-7; the D gene is possibly TRBD1 (7 bases). The CDR3 is 15 amino acids. CDR1 is SGHNT and CDR2 is YYREEE in the germline V gene (reference sequence). V lost 2 bases to trimming and J lost 5 bases, with 17 bases between them. CDR3 DNA sequence: TGTGCCAGCAGCTTCCGGACAGGAGGGGACGACGAGCAGTACTTC. Translation gives CASSFRTGGDDEQYF.

This rearrangement joins TRBV19 to TRBJ1-5; D is unclear. CDR1 and CDR2 (germline): LNHDA, SQIVND (reference sequence). The V gene lost 7 bases and the J gene lost 3 bases, with 13 bases spanning the gap. The CDR3 covers 14 residues. DNA of the CDR3: TGTGCCAGTACCCCAGGAGGGTTCAATCAGCCCCAGCATTTT. Protein: CASTPGGFNQPQHF.

The rearrangement links TRBV6-1 to TRBJ1-2; D uncertain. This CDR3 has 10 residues. Trimming left V 3 bases short and J 8 bases short, with 4 bases between. The germline CDR1 and CDR2 sequences are MNHNS and SASEGT. CDR3 nucleotides: TGTGCCAGCAGTGAGGAGGGCTACACCTTC. This translates into CASSEEGYTF.

This chain joins TRBV27 and TRBJ2-5; the match to TRBD1 covers 7 bases. Germline values: CDR1 MNHEY, CDR2 SMNVEV (reference sequence). CDR3 length: 14 residues. V lost 3 bases, J lost 5 bases, and 6 bases stayed unmatched. The CDR3 is CASSLQAGGETQYF. The DNA of the CDR3 is TGTGCCAGCAGTTTGCAGGCAGGGGGTGAGACCCAGTACTTC.

V is TRBV28 and J is TRBJ2-7; TRBD1 matches 7 bases. The germline V gene encodes CDR1 MDHEN and CDR2 SYDVKM. V lost 4 bases, J lost 7 bases, and 7 bases stayed unmatched. The CDR3 is made up of 13 amino acids. The CDR3 bases are TGTGCCAGCAGTTCGGGACAGATTGTTGAGCAGTACTTC. Amino acid sequence: CASSSGQIVEQYF.

The gene calls are TRBV29-1 and TRBJ2-3; D uncertain. V lost 7 bases to trimming and J lost 0 bases, with 11 bases between them. CDR1 and CDR2 (germline): SQVTM, ANQGSEA. The CDR3 length is 13 residues. The CDR3 DNA is TGCAGCGAACTTGGTCCCAGCACAGATACGCAGTATTTT. Its protein is CSELGPSTDTQYF.

This rearrangement joins TRBV7-2 to TRBJ2-7, with 7 bases identical to TRBD1. This CDR3 comprises 15 residues. The V gene end was trimmed by 3 bases and the J gene end by 3 bases; junction bases not matched to a gene: 8. Germline-derived CDR1 and CDR2 are SGHTA and FQGNSA. CDR3 DNA sequence: TGTGCCAGCAGCTTCTCCAGGGGGTCGGGCTACGAGCAGTACTTC. Translation gives CASSFSRGSGYEQYF. Drawing the rest from reference TRBV7-2 and TRBJ2-7, the complete variable domain is GAGVSQSPSNKVTEKGKDVELRCDPISGHTALYWYRQSLGQGLEFLIYFQGNSAPDKSGLPSDRFSAERTGGSVSTLTIQRTQQEDSAVYLCASSFSRGSGYEQYFGPGTRLTVT.

The chain is built from TRBV29-1 and TRBJ2-7, with TRBD1 matching 7 bases. In germline, CDR1 is SQVTM, CDR2 ANQGSEA. There are 15 residues in the CDR3. J was trimmed by 2 bases and V by 1 base; bases with no gene match: 8. The CDR3, as DNA: TGCAGCGTTGAAGTAGGGGGCGACTCAGCCTACGAGCAGTACTTC. Translated, it gives CSVEVGGDSAYEQYF.

The CDR3 protein is CASAGGGKTSGRAGYEQYF. CDR3 nucleotides: TGTGCCAGCGCCGGAGGGGGTAAGACTAGCGGGAGGGCCGGGTACGAGCAGTACTTC. The rearrangement uses TRBV2 and TRBJ2-7, with 14 positions matching TRBD2. Germline loops: CDR1 SNHLY, CDR2 FYNNEI. The CDR3 is made up of 19 amino acids. With 8 bases clipped from V and 4 bases from J, the junction kept 19 bases outside the gene matches. The variable domain in full, with the rest retrieved from reference TRBV2 and TRBJ2-7, is EPEVTQTPSHQVTQMGQEVILRCVPISNHLYFYWYRQILGQKVEFLVSFYNNEISEKSEIFDDQFSVERPDGSNFTLKIRSTKLEDSAMYFCASAGGGKTSGRAGYEQYFGPGTRLTVT.

The chain carries TRBV30 and TRBJ2-2; D may be TRBD2 (5 bases). CDR3 length: 13 amino acids. V was trimmed by 8 bases and J by 1 base, leaving 11 bases between them. Germline V gene data show CDR1 as GTSNPN and CDR2 as SVGIG (reference sequence). This CDR3 is CATGRENTGELFF. CDR3 in DNA: TGTGCCACCGGCCGGGAGAACACCGGGGAGCTGTTTTTT.

The genes are TRBV7-9 and TRBJ1-2; the match to TRBD1 covers 10 bases. The CDR3 totals 14 residues. J was trimmed by 5 bases and V by 1 base; bases with no gene match: 1. Germline V gene data show CDR1 as SEHNR and CDR2 as FQNEAQ (reference sequence). The DNA of the CDR3 is TGTGCCAGCAGCTTAGGACAGGGGGCTTATGGCTACACCTTC. The encoded protein is CASSLGQGAYGYTF. Full variable domain (rest looked up from reference TRBV7-9 and TRBJ1-2): DTGVSQNPRHKITKRGQNVTFRCDPISEHNRLYWYRQTLGQGPEFLTYFQNEAQLEKSRLLSDRFSAERPKGSFSTLEIQRTEQGDSAMYLCASSLGQGAYGYTFGSGTRLTVV.

The rearrangement uses TRBV19 and TRBJ2-1; D possibly corresponds to TRBD2 (5 bases). The CDR3 has 16 residues. The germline V gene has CDR1 LNHDA and CDR2 SQIVND (reference sequence). Between the trimmed V and J ends, which lost 4 bases and 5 bases, there was a span of 18 bases. The CDR3 region has the DNA TGTGCCAGTAGTAGCTCCCGGGGTAAGGATAACAATGAGCAGTTCTTC. It encodes CASSSSRGKDNNEQFF.

J is TRBJ2-5 and V is TRBV20-1; no firm D call. The CDR3 length is 11 residues. Germline V gives CDR1 DFQATT, CDR2 SNEGSKA (reference sequence). V was cut by 5 bases and J by 1 base, with 5 bases left in between. This chain's CDR3 is CSAGGQETQYF. For the CDR3, the DNA is TGCAGTGCTGGCGGCCAAGAGACCCAGTACTTC.

This rearrangement joins TRBV7-2 to TRBJ1-1; D gene uncertain. CDR3 length: 15 amino acids. Germline values: CDR1 SGHTA, CDR2 FQGNSA. The germline V and J ends were trimmed by 1 base and 1 base, with 10 bases remaining between them. CDR3 residues: CASSLDFMWNTEAFF. CDR3 nucleotides: TGTGCCAGCAGCTTAGACTTTATGTGGAACACTGAAGCTTTCTTT.

J is TRBJ2-7 and V is TRBV12-3 or TRBV12-4, with 8 bases identical to TRBD1. The CDR3 runs to 12 residues. With V trimmed by 4 bases and J by 5 bases, 1 base remained unmatched. Written as DNA, the CDR3 is TGTGCCAGCAGTTGGGGACAGGACGAGCAGTACTTC. The encoded protein is CASSWGQDEQYF.

The rearrangement uses TRBV2 and TRBJ2-7; no firm D call. V was pared by 4 bases and J by 3 bases, with 4 bases between. Per germline, CDR1 SNHLY and CDR2 FYNNEI. The CDR3 has 11 residues. In DNA, the CDR3 is TGTGCCAGCAGTGCGTACTACGAGCAGTACTTC. Its translation: CASSAYYEQYF.